These T cell receptor beta chains were read from a single sample in a study of T cell responses to AZD1222 COVID-19 vaccine. Method: immunoSEQ multiplex PCR; TCRdb's copy keeps in-frame clones and lacks some. The sample yields around 81,000 clones, 80% to 85% seen once. The sample in question was peripheral blood, obtained on day 0 of AZD1222 vaccination. The receptor source for this set is an adult in good health. Both conserved end residues are part of each CDR3. The D gene is left open where the match is weak. Size tells how often a clone was seen (once, few, many) or the class of an expanded clone, and some rows leave it out.

d_gene: TRBD1
j_gene: TRBJ1-6
v_gene: TRBV7-2
abundance: NA
CDR3aa: CASSLGGTGGITLHF
CDR3nt: TGTGCCAGCAGCCTCGGCGGGACAGGGGGCATAACCCTCCACTTT

d_gene: NA
j_gene: TRBJ2-4
v_gene: TRBV5-4
abundance: NA
CDR3aa: CASSLVGLGAAKNIQYF
CDR3nt: TGTGCCAGCAGCTTGGTCGGTCTGGGGGCGGCCAAAAACATTCAGTACTTC

d_gene: NA
j_gene: TRBJ2-3
v_gene: TRBV6-6
abundance: NA
CDR3aa: CASRFTDTQYF
CDR3nt: TGTGCCAGCAGGTTCACAGATACGCAGTATTTT

d_gene: TRBD2
j_gene: TRBJ2-1
v_gene: TRBV25-1
abundance: NA
CDR3aa: CASSESGTRGSEQFF
CDR3nt: TGTGCCAGCAGTGAATCCGGGACTAGAGGAAGTGAGCAGTTCTTC

d_gene: NA
j_gene: TRBJ1-1
v_gene: TRBV5-8
abundance: NA
CDR3aa: CASSLEGLGAEAFF
CDR3nt: TGTGCCAGCAGCTTGGAGGGTTTAGGCGCTGAAGCTTTCTTT

d_gene: NA
j_gene: TRBJ1-4
v_gene: TRBV5-1
abundance: NA
CDR3aa: CASTQGDGVEKLFF
CDR3nt: TGCGCCAGCACGCAAGGGGACGGCGTTGAAAAACTGTTTTTT

d_gene: TRBD1
j_gene: TRBJ1-1
v_gene: TRBV5-8
abundance: NA
CDR3aa: CASSPRQGRSTEAFF
CDR3nt: TGTGCCAGCAGCCCCCGACAGGGAAGGAGCACTGAAGCTTTCTTT

d_gene: TRBD2
j_gene: TRBJ2-1
v_gene: TRBV5-1
abundance: NA
CDR3aa: CASSSYQLADNEQFF
CDR3nt: TGCGCCAGCAGCTCCTACCAGCTAGCGGACAATGAGCAGTTCTTC

d_gene: NA
j_gene: TRBJ1-5
v_gene: TRBV11-3
abundance: NA
CDR3aa: CATIKMGQQPQHF
CDR3nt: TGTGCCACCATCAAGATGGGACAACAGCCCCAGCATTTT

d_gene: NA
j_gene: TRBJ1-1
v_gene: TRBV12-3/TRBV12-4
abundance: NA
CDR3aa: CASRPGQNTEAFF
CDR3nt: TGTGCCAGCAGACCTGGACAGAACACTGAAGCTTTCTTT

d_gene: NA
j_gene: TRBJ1-6
v_gene: TRBV7-9
abundance: NA
CDR3aa: CASSLDLSYNSPLHF
CDR3nt: TGTGCCAGCAGCTTGGACCTCTCCTATAATTCACCCCTCCACTTT

d_gene: NA
j_gene: TRBJ1-5
v_gene: TRBV7-8
abundance: NA
CDR3aa: CASSQDRDRPQHF
CDR3nt: TGTGCCAGCAGCCAGGACAGAGATCGGCCCCAGCATTTT

d_gene: NA
j_gene: TRBJ2-5
v_gene: TRBV18
abundance: NA
CDR3aa: CASSPNRGETQYF
CDR3nt: TGTGCCAGCTCACCGAATCGAGGAGAGACCCAGTACTTC

d_gene: NA
j_gene: TRBJ1-1
v_gene: TRBV18
abundance: few
CDR3aa: CASSPGAGHTEAFF
CDR3nt: TGTGCCAGCTCACCAGGGGCAGGCCACACTGAAGCTTTCTTT

d_gene: TRBD1
j_gene: TRBJ2-7
v_gene: TRBV6-5
abundance: NA
CDR3aa: CASSSLQGYEQYF
CDR3nt: TGTGCCAGCAGTTCATTACAGGGGTACGAGCAGTACTTC

d_gene: TRBD2
j_gene: TRBJ2-3
v_gene: TRBV5-1
abundance: once
CDR3aa: CASSFQGTSPDTQYF
CDR3nt: TGCGCCAGCAGCTTTCAAGGGACTAGCCCAGATACGCAGTATTTT

d_gene: NA
j_gene: TRBJ1-1
v_gene: TRBV10-3
abundance: few
CDR3aa: CAISANAENTEAFF
CDR3nt: TGTGCCATCAGTGCTAACGCTGAGAACACTGAAGCTTTCTTT

d_gene: NA
j_gene: TRBJ2-7
v_gene: TRBV15
abundance: NA
CDR3aa: CATSREGPRARHEQYF
CDR3nt: TGTGCCACCAGCAGAGAGGGACCCAGGGCACGTCACGAGCAGTACTTC

d_gene: NA
j_gene: TRBJ1-2
v_gene: TRBV7-2
abundance: NA
CDR3aa: CASSLLGASYGYTF
CDR3nt: TGTGCCAGCAGCTTACTCGGGGCGAGCTATGGCTACACCTTC

d_gene: TRBD1
j_gene: TRBJ2-3
v_gene: TRBV4-3
abundance: NA
CDR3aa: CASSQSGTAHTQYF
CDR3nt: TGCGCCAGCAGCCAATCGGGGACAGCTCATACGCAGTATTTT

d_gene: NA
j_gene: TRBJ2-1
v_gene: TRBV11-2
abundance: NA
CDR3aa: CASSPPGGLSYNEQFF
CDR3nt: TGTGCCAGCAGCCCCCCTGGGGGTTTATCCTACAATGAGCAGTTCTTC

d_gene: NA
j_gene: TRBJ2-7
v_gene: TRBV7-2
abundance: NA
CDR3aa: CASSRSLDYEQYF
CDR3nt: TGTGCCAGCAGCCGATCACTTGACTACGAGCAGTACTTC

d_gene: TRBD1
j_gene: TRBJ1-5
v_gene: TRBV5-8
abundance: NA
CDR3aa: CASSLTQGGNQPQHF
CDR3nt: TGTGCCAGCAGCTTAACACAGGGGGGTAATCAGCCCCAGCATTTT

d_gene: TRBD1
j_gene: TRBJ1-2
v_gene: TRBV20-1
abundance: NA
CDR3aa: CSASPQGARRGYTF
CDR3nt: TGCAGTGCTAGTCCCCAGGGGGCACGGCGGGGCTACACCTTC

d_gene: TRBD2
j_gene: TRBJ2-7
v_gene: TRBV10-2
abundance: NA
CDR3aa: CASSVGEGPYEQYF
CDR3nt: TGCGCCAGCAGTGTGGGGGAGGGCCCCTACGAGCAGTACTTC

d_gene: TRBD2
j_gene: TRBJ2-1
v_gene: TRBV7-2
abundance: NA
CDR3aa: CASSLASGGRRSYNEQFF
CDR3nt: TGTGCCAGCAGCTTAGCGTCGGGGGGGCGTAGGTCCTACAATGAGCAGTTCTTC

d_gene: TRBD1
j_gene: TRBJ2-2
v_gene: TRBV6-5
abundance: NA
CDR3aa: CASSPQGAGELFF
CDR3nt: TGTGCCAGCAGTCCACAGGGGGCCGGGGAGCTGTTTTTT

d_gene: NA
j_gene: TRBJ1-3
v_gene: TRBV7-9
abundance: once
CDR3aa: CASSPRSSGNTIYF
CDR3nt: TGTGCCAGCAGTCCCCGCAGTTCTGGAAACACCATATATTTT

d_gene: NA
j_gene: TRBJ2-6
v_gene: TRBV11-3
abundance: NA
CDR3aa: CASSLSNVLTF
CDR3nt: TGTGCCAGCAGCTTATCGAACGTCCTGACTTTC

d_gene: NA
j_gene: TRBJ2-1
v_gene: TRBV4-3
abundance: NA
CDR3aa: CASSQVRGGASNEQFF
CDR3nt: TGCGCCAGCAGCCAAGTTAGGGGGGGGGCGTCCAATGAGCAGTTCTTC

d_gene: TRBD1
j_gene: TRBJ1-1
v_gene: TRBV5-4
abundance: NA
CDR3aa: CASSSGWTGNTEAFF
CDR3nt: TGTGCCAGCAGCTCGGGTTGGACAGGCAACACTGAAGCTTTCTTT

d_gene: TRBD1
j_gene: TRBJ2-5
v_gene: TRBV7-9
abundance: NA
CDR3aa: CASSLANQGAGTQYF
CDR3nt: TGTGCCAGCAGCTTAGCCAATCAGGGGGCAGGGACCCAGTACTTC

d_gene: TRBD1
j_gene: TRBJ1-1
v_gene: TRBV6-2/TRBV6-3
abundance: NA
CDR3aa: CATNPSRGWNTEAFF
CDR3nt: TGTGCCACCAACCCTTCCAGGGGGTGGAACACTGAAGCTTTCTTT

d_gene: NA
j_gene: TRBJ2-2
v_gene: TRBV29-1
abundance: NA
CDR3aa: CSVGSRGYSTGELFF
CDR3nt: TGCAGCGTTGGTTCGCGGGGCTACTCCACCGGGGAGCTGTTTTTT

d_gene: NA
j_gene: TRBJ1-5
v_gene: TRBV7-2
abundance: NA
CDR3aa: CASSPAGLSNQPQHF
CDR3nt: TGTGCCAGCAGCCCCGCGGGCTTGAGCAATCAGCCCCAGCATTTT

d_gene: TRBD1
j_gene: TRBJ1-2
v_gene: TRBV5-6
abundance: NA
CDR3aa: CASSRRTGRDGYTF
CDR3nt: TGTGCCAGCAGCCGCAGGACAGGGCGGGATGGCTACACCTTC

d_gene: NA
j_gene: TRBJ1-5
v_gene: TRBV5-6
abundance: NA
CDR3aa: CASSAQGGEQPQHF
CDR3nt: TGTGCCAGCAGCGCTCAGGGAGGGGAACAGCCCCAGCATTTT

d_gene: NA
j_gene: TRBJ2-7
v_gene: TRBV9
abundance: NA
CDR3aa: CASSVEPSYEQYF
CDR3nt: TGTGCCAGCAGCGTAGAGCCCAGCTACGAGCAGTACTTC

d_gene: TRBD1
j_gene: TRBJ1-1
v_gene: TRBV2
abundance: NA
CDR3aa: CASTGQGPNTEAFF
CDR3nt: TGTGCCAGCACCGGACAGGGGCCGAACACTGAAGCTTTCTTT

d_gene: NA
j_gene: TRBJ1-3
v_gene: TRBV19
abundance: NA
CDR3aa: CASSIAASSGNTIYF
CDR3nt: TGTGCCAGTAGTATCGCCGCGAGCTCTGGAAACACCATATATTTT

d_gene: TRBD2
j_gene: TRBJ2-1
v_gene: TRBV10-3
abundance: NA
CDR3aa: CAIRGTSEGNEQFF
CDR3nt: TGTGCCATCAGGGGGACTAGCGAAGGGAATGAGCAGTTCTTC

d_gene: NA
j_gene: TRBJ2-1
v_gene: TRBV24-1
abundance: once
CDR3aa: CATSERRASRGEQFF
CDR3nt: TGTGCCACCAGTGAACGGAGGGCGAGTCGGGGTGAGCAGTTCTTC

d_gene: NA
j_gene: TRBJ2-7
v_gene: TRBV5-4
abundance: NA
CDR3aa: CASSLAGTRKYEQYF
CDR3nt: TGTGCCAGCAGCTTGGCCGGGACGAGGAAGTACGAGCAGTACTTC

d_gene: NA
j_gene: TRBJ1-1
v_gene: TRBV5-1
abundance: NA
CDR3aa: CASSSGDMGTEAFF
CDR3nt: TGCGCCAGCAGCTCAGGGGATATGGGAACTGAAGCTTTCTTT